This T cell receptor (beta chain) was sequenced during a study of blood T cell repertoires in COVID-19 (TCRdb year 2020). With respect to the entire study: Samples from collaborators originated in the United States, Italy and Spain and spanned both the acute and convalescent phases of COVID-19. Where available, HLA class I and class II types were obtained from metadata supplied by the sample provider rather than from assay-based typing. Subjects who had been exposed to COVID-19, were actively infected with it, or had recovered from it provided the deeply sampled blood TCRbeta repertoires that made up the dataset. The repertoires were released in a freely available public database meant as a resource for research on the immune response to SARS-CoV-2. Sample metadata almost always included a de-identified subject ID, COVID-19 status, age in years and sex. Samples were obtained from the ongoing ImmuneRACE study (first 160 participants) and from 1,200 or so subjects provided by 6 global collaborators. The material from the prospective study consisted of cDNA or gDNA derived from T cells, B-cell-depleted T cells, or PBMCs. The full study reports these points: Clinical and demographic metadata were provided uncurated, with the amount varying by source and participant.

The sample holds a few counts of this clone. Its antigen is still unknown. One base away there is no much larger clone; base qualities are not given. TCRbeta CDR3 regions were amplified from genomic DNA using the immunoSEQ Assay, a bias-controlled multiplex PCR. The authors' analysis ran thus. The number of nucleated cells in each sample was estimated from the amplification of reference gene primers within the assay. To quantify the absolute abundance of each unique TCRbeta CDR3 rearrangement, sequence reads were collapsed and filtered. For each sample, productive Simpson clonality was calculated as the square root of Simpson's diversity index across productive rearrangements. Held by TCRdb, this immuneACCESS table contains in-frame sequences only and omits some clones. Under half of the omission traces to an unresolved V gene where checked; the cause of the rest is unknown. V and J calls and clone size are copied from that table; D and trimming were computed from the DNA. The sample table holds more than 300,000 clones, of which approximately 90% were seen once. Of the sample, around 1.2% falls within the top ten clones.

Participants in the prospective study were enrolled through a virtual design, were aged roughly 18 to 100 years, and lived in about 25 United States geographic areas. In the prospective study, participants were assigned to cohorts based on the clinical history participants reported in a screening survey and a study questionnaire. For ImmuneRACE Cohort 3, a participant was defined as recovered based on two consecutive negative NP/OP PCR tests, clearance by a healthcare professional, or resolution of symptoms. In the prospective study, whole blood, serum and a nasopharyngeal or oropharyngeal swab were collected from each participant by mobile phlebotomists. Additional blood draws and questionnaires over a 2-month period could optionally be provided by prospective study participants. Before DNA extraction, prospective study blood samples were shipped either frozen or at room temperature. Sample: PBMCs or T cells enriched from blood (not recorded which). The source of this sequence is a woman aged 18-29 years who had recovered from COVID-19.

The sequenced DNA: TGTGCCATCAGTGACCGGGACAGGGCGAACTATGGCTACACCTTC. It specifies CAISDRDRANYGYTF. The rearrangement joined TRBV10-3 to TRBJ1-2, and 9 junction bases match TRBD1. CDR1 ENHRY and CDR2 SYGVKD were looked up in the germline V gene. The CDR3 contains 15 residues, cysteine and phenylalanine counted. The entry retains the CDR3 DNA only, 45 bases that are in frame from base 1. From V the trimming removes 3 bases and from J it removes 2 bases, while the gene matches leave 4 bases of the junction unaccounted for.